This T cell receptor beta chain was recovered during a study of siplizumab effects on memory and regulatory T cells (dated by TCRdb to the late 2010s). In the study overall: Across under ten responder-stimulator pairs, mixed lymphocyte reactions were run as pairs, around 1 with siplizumab at around 0.93 ug/mL and around 1 without drug. The effect of the anti-CD2 antibody siplizumab on alloreactive T-cell subsets was examined in allogeneic mixed lymphocyte reactions constructed from human PBMCs. What the work shows at the level of the full study, not this receptor alone: Unstimulated naive T cells appeared more diverse than memory T cells, and naive cells seemed to contribute substantially to the alloresponse. Whether proliferating Tregs from siplizumab cultures actually had suppressive function was not functionally confirmed. The cumulative frequency of alloreactive sequences traceable to unstimulated CD4+ memory T cells was significantly reduced by siplizumab. Among mappable alloreactive CD4+ clones, the Treg-derived fraction averaged 68.8% with siplizumab versus around 27% in control reactions. Because sequences at frequencies below about 10^-5 were poorly captured, only a minor fraction of alloreactive clones could be mapped back to unstimulated subsets. For roughly 75-96% of proliferating CD4+ or CD8+ clones, no naive or memory phenotype could be assigned.

Cells in the mixed lymphocyte reaction were cultured together at 37 degrees C for under seven days. After responder PBMCs were labelled with CFSE and stimulator PBMCs with Violet Dye, the two populations were combined at a 1:1 ratio. Sorted unstimulated T cells, along with proliferating T cells recovered from mixed lymphocyte reactions, underwent TCRbeta CDR3 sequencing. Fresh whole blood from ten HLA-typed healthy donors was used as the source from which PBMCs were isolated. Proliferating CFSE-low responder T cells were FACS-sorted after the mixed lymphocyte reaction for TCR sequencing. Preparation of the library involved the immunoSEQ multiplex PCR assay. The deep sequencing platform assayed around 95,000 TCR templates per sample. Genomic DNA extracted from sorted T cells was used for TCRbeta CDR3 sequencing. On the authors' methods: Clonal analysis of TCRbeta CDR3 data was done in the R programming language. Alloreactive CD4+ and CD8+ clones were defined by comparing unstimulated samples with post-reaction CFSE-low samples. Regulatory or non-regulatory origin was assigned to alloreactive CD4+ clones by matching of sequences to sorted unstimulated Treg and non-Treg repertoires. In TCRdb, the immuneACCESS table is reduced to in-frame sequences with V and J assigned. These tables do not hold every clone; where another copy was compared, an unresolved V gene accounts for under half, and the others remain unexplained. V, J and clone size derive from that table, while D and trimming were established from the DNA sequence. This sample gives 9,500 or so clones in total; about 46% of them show up just once. The ten biggest clones cover over 8.5% of the sample.

The CDR3 runs 15 amino acids, cysteine and phenylalanine included. Only the CDR3 region is kept as DNA, spanning 45 bases read in frame from base 1. V lost 1 base and J lost 5 bases, and the count of bases not matched to a germline gene is 5. This clone came up a few times. There is no known antigen for this receptor. The record has no base qualities; no much larger clone is one base away. The sample consisted of CFSE-low (dividing) CD8+ T cells sorted from an allogeneic mixed lymphocyte reaction. The receptor chain draws on TRBV5-3 and TRBJ2-1; 8 bases in between match TRBD2. TRBV5-3 is sorted into the ORF group, with uncertain function. The receptor was isolated from a human donor in good health; the cells came from an allogeneic mixed lymphocyte reaction. The DNA reads as follows: TGTGCCAGAAGCTTGCCGGGACTAGAGAACAATGAGCAGTTCTTC. The encoded protein is CARSLPGLENNEQFF.